The T cell receptor (beta chain) under discussion was sequenced for a study of CD8+ T cells in alopecia areata (dated by TCRdb to between 2018 and 2020). About the full investigation: The treated patients took part in an open-label pilot trial in which moderate-to-severe alopecia areata was treated with oral tofacitinib at 5 to 10 mg twice daily. Scalp clonality was compared among normal scalp (n=4), patchy alopecia areata scalp (n=8), and alopecia totalis/universalis scalp (n=8). RNA was extracted with the PAXgene miRNA kit for fixed scalp, the miRNeasy kit for PBMCs, and the RNeasy kit for mouse skin. immunoSEQ multiplex PCR using 35 Vbeta forward primers and 13 Jbeta reverse primers was used to amplify TCRbeta CDR3 regions. High-throughput TCRbeta sequencing was used to examine T cell clonal expansion in alopecia areata in both the C3H/HeJ mouse model and human patients. In humans, TCRbeta sequencing was performed on scalp tissue and on sorted CD4+ and CD8+ peripheral blood T cells from healthy controls and from patients with patchy or totalis/universalis alopecia areata. Biopsies were taken from tofacitinib-treated patients at baseline and again at 4 and 24 weeks into treatment, and several of those patients also had a later scalp biopsy. Patients received tofacitinib for 6 to 18 months and were then followed off drug for 6 months to check for delayed response and recurrence. In treated patients, disease severity was measured using the SALT score, which gives the percentage of scalp surface area affected. Results the study describes overall, beyond this receptor: Because the treated cohort was small and had just a single nonresponder, larger studies are needed to establish links between baseline CD8+ expansion and response. Resident alphabeta T cells in normal human skin are also sequenced, complicating scalp TCR repertoire analysis, unlike mouse skin dominated by gammadelta T cells. Compared with normal scalp, lesional scalp had higher clonality and more expanded CD8+ clones, particularly in alopecia totalis/universalis, a pattern that suggests antigenic drive. Scalp clonality and the number of expanded CD8+ clones among the top 100 scalp clones were significantly decreased by tofacitinib. Shared TCR sequences between patients were less evident than in mice, which may be partly attributable to HLA diversity in the patient population. During tofacitinib treatment, many expanded lesional clones remained in scalp and blood, and this persistence may partly explain relapse after treatment is stopped.

The library was obtained by the immunoSEQ multiplex PCR assay. To provide template for TCR sequencing, every sample had RNA extracted and reverse transcribed into cDNA. SuperScript III was used to make first-strand cDNA, primed with a 2:1 mix of oligo-dT and random hexamers. A synthetic immune receptor repertoire was used to assess amplification bias, and residual bias was removed computationally. The study's own analysis went as follows. Raw reads were preprocessed for error removal, and CDR3 was defined according to IMGT conventions as running from the conserved cysteine to phenylalanine. To get clonality, Shannon entropy was normalized by log2 of the number of productive unique TCRs and the result was subtracted from 1. Scalp TCRbeta sequences were cross-referenced with sorted blood CD4 and CD8 repertoires so that the CD4 or CD8 identity of scalp clones could be inferred. TCRdb took this table from immuneACCESS and kept in-frame rearrangements with V and J called. Such tables lack part of the clones; where checked against another copy, unresolved V genes explain under half of the gap, and the rest is unexplained. V and J calls plus clone size are reproduced from that table; the DNA served to infer D and trimming. For this sample the table gives 64,000 or so clones, of which around 42% were detected only once. The ten biggest clones cover approximately 20% of the sample.

In its sample, this clone was seen once. What this receptor recognizes is not known. No base quality values were provided; no much bigger clone lies one nucleotide off. There are 12 amino acids in the CDR3, from cysteine to phenylalanine inclusive. Of all the DNA, just the CDR3 is kept, 36 bases in frame from base 1. Trimming at the junction amounts to 8 bases on V and 1 base on J, and the germline ends lie 8 bases apart. From a lookup of the germline V gene, CDR1 and CDR2 are MGHRA and YSYEKL. What this sample's treatment or condition label stands for: oral pan-JAK inhibitor, 5-10 mg twice daily. Lesional scalp punch biopsies and peripheral blood were collected from alopecia areata patients. PBMCs were isolated by density centrifugation and stained for CD3, CD4 and CD8, after which CD4+ and CD8+ T cells were sorted on a FACSAria.

The rearrangement combines TRBV4-1 with TRBJ2-5; the D gene could be either TRBD1 or TRBD2, each agreeing at 5 bases. The TCR was taken from a human donor with alopecia areata. Sequenced material: CD8+ T cells sorted from blood, taken at approximately week 39, from a patient treated with tofacitinib. The CDR3 region reads CASGGAQETQYF. The DNA sequence is given as TGCGCCAGCGGGGGAGCCCAAGAGACCCAGTACTTC.